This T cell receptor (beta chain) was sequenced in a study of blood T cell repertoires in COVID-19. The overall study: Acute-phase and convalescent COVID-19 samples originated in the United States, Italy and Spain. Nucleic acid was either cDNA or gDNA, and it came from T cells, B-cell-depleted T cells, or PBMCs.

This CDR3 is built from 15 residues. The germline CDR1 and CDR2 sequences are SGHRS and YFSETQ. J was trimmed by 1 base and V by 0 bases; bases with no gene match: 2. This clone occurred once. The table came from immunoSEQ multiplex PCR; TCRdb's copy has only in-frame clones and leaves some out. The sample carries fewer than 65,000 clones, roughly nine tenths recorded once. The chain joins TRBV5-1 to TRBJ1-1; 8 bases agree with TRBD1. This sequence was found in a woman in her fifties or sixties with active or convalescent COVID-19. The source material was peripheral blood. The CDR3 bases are TGCGCCAGCAGCTTGGACGGGACAGGGAACACTGAAGCTTTCTTT. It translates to CASSLDGTGNTEAFF.